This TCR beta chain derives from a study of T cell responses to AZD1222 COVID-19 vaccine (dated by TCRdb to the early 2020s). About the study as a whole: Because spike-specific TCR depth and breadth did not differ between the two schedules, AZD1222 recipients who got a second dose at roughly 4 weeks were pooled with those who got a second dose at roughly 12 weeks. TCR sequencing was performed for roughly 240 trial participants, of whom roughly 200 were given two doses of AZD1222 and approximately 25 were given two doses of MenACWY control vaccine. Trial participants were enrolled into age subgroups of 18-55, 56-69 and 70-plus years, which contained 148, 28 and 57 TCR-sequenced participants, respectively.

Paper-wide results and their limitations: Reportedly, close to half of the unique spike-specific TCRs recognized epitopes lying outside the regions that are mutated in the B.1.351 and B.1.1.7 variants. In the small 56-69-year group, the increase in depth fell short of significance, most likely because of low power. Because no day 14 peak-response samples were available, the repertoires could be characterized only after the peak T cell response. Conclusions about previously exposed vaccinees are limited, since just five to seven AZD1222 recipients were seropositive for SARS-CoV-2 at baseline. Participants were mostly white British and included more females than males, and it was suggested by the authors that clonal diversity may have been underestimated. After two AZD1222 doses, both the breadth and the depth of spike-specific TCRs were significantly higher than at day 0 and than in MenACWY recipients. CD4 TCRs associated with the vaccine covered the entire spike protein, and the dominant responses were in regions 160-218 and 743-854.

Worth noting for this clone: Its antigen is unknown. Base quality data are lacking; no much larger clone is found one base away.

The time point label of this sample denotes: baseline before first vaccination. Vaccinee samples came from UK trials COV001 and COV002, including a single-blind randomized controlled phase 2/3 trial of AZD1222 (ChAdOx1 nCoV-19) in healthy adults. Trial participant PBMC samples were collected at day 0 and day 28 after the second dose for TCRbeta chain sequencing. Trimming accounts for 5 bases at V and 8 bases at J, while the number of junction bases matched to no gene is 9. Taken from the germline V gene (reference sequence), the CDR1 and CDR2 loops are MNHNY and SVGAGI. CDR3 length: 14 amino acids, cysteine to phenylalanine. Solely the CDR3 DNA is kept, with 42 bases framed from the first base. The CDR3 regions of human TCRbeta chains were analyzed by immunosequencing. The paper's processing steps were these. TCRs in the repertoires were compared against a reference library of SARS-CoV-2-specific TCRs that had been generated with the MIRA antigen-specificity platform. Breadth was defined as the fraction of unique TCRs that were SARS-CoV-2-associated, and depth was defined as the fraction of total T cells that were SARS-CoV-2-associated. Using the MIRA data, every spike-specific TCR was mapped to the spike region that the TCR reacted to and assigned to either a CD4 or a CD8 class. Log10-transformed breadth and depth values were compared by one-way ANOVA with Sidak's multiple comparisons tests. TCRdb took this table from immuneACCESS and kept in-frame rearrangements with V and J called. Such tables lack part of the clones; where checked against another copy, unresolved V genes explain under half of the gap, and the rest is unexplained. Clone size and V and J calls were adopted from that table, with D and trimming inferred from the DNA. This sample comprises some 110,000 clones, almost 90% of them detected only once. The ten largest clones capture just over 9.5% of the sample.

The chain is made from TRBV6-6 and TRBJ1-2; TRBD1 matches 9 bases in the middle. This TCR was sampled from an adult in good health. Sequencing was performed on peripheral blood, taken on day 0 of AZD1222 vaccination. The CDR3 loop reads CASSPGQGTGGYTF. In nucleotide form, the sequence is TGTGCCAGCAGTCCCGGACAGGGGACGGGAGGCTACACCTTC.